The clone carrying this TCR beta chain was picked up many times. Its antigen remains unidentified. A read error may account for a junction end that differs from germline. Unique molecular identifiers featured in how the TCRbeta library was prepared. TCRdb analysed the PCR reads with MiXCR anew, one entry per CDR3 protein. The sample includes roughly 180,000 distinct CDR3 sequences, roughly 11% of them seen just once. These data originate in a study of T-cell reconstitution after alpha-beta-depleted transplantation in children. Overall study findings and caveats: Where some patients showed high TCRbeta diversity at day 60, it came from recipient T cells and thymic progenitors that had survived. Reports say that about two months after transplant, the alpha-beta T cells came out of several hundred graft clones that had expanded.

The CDR3 extends over 18 amino acids. The germline gives CDR1 SGHTS, CDR2 YDEGEE. This chain uses TRBV5-8 with TRBJ1-5; D call uncertain. The specimen comprised PBMCs, sampled before TCRalphabeta/CD19-depleted stem cell transplant. The clonotype originates from a boy younger than 10 with acute myeloid leukemia, due to receive a stem cell transplant. CDR3 in DNA: TGTGCCAGCAGCTTTTATTTAAGTGCCCGAGGGAGCAATCAGCCCCAGCACTTT. It encodes CASSFYLSARGSNQPQHF. The full variable domain, completed using reference TRBV5-8 and TRBJ1-5, is EAGVTQSPTHLIKTRGQQATLRCSPISGHTSVYWYQQALGLGLQFLLWYDEGEERNRGNFPPRFSGRQFPNYSSELNVNALELEDSALYLCASSFYLSARGSNQPQHFGDGTRLSIL.